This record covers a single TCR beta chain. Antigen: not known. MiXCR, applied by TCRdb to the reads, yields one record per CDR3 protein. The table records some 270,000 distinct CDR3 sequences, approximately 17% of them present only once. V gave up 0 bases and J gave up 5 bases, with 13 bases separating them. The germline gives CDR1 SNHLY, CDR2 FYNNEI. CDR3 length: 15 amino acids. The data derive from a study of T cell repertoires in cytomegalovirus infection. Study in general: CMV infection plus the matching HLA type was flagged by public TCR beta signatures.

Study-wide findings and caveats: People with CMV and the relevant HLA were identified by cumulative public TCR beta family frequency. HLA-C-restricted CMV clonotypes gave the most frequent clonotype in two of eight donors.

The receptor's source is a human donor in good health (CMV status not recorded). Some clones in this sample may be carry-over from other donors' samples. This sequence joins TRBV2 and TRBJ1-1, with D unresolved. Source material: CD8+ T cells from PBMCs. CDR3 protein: CASSEAVSLSTEAFF. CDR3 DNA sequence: TGTGCCAGCAGTGAAGCGGTTTCCTTGAGTACTGAAGCTTTCTTT.